This passage covers 9 T cell receptor beta chains from one sample sequenced in a study of blood T cell repertoires in COVID-19. Produced via immunoSEQ multiplex PCR; TCRdb's table is partial and in-frame only. The table lists about 76,000 clones, 90% of them singletons, with around 0.96% in the top ten. The sequenced material came from peripheral blood. The receptors come from a woman aged 50 to 60 in a cohort sampled during active COVID-19.

This chain joins TRBV7-2 and TRBJ2-1, with D tentatively TRBD2 (6 bases). The V end was cut by 1 base, the J end by 4 bases, with 11 bases between. Germline CDR1 and CDR2: SGHTA and FQGNSA. This CDR3 region has 15 residues. The CDR3 is CASSLDGTPYNEQFF. CDR3 coding DNA: TGTGCCAGCAGCTTAGACGGGACTCCTTACAATGAGCAGTTCTTC.

CDR3 sequence: CASTREGGTYEQYF. CDR3 bases: TGTGCCAGCACCCGAGAGGGAGGGACCTACGAGCAGTACTTC. The chain couples TRBV28 to TRBJ2-7, with 7 positions matching TRBD2. V lost 7 bases to trimming and J lost 2 bases; unmatched junction nucleotides: 8. This CDR3 region has 14 residues. Germline values: CDR1 MDHEN, CDR2 SYDVKM.

CDR3 loop: CASSSPGAGYDEQFF. As DNA, the CDR3 is TGTGCCAGCAGCTCCCCCGGGGCGGGGTACGATGAGCAGTTCTTC. The chain joins TRBV14 to TRBJ2-1; D perhaps matches TRBD2 (6 bases). CDR1 is SGHDN, CDR2 FVKESK, per germline. The ends were cut back, 5 bases at V and 8 bases at J, with 19 bases in the middle. The CDR3 sequence is 15 residues long. Filled out from reference TRBV14 and TRBJ2-1, the complete variable domain reads EAGVTQFPSHSVIEKGQTVTLRCDPISGHDNLYWYRRVMGKEIKFLLHFVKESKQDESGMPNNRFLAERTGGTYSTLKVQPAELEDSGVYFCASSSPGAGYDEQFFGPGTRLTVL.

The chain is built from TRBV7-9 and TRBJ2-3; D possibly corresponds to TRBD1 (5 bases). Trimming removed 5 bases from V and 4 bases from J, with 7 bases in between. Germline CDR1 reads SEHNR; CDR2 reads FQNEAQ (reference sequence). The length of the CDR3 is 12 residues. The CDR3 protein is CASSQGADTQYF. DNA for the CDR3: TGTGCCAGCAGCCAGGGTGCAGATACGCAGTATTTT.

The J gene is TRBJ2-3, the V gene TRBV11-2; D is possibly TRBD1 (5 bases). V was shortened by 4 bases and J by 3 bases, with 14 bases between the two germline ends. The CDR3 runs to 15 residues. Germline lookup yields CDR1 SGHAT and CDR2 FQNNGV. Here the CDR3 DNA reads TGTGCCAGCAGCTCACGGACACTCCGGACAGATACGCAGTATTTT. Translated: CASSSRTLRTDTQYF.

The V and J genes are TRBV10-1 and TRBJ2-1; 12 positions agree with TRBD2. Germline CDR1 is WNHNN and CDR2 is SYGVQD (reference sequence). The trim removed 3 bases at V and 1 base at J, leaving 4 bases unmatched. This CDR3 is built from 17 residues. The CDR3 is CASSDSTSGGSYNEQFF. CDR3 coding DNA: TGCGCCAGCAGTGACTCGACTAGCGGGGGATCCTACAATGAGCAGTTCTTC.

This clone was seen a few times. The chain has TRBV19 and TRBJ1-3; no reliable D call. The CDR3 sequence is 14 residues long. Germline V lookup: CDR1 LNHDA, CDR2 SQIVND (reference sequence). V shed 5 bases and J shed 0 bases, with 8 bases lying between them. The CDR3 region is CASSLPGSGNTIYF. The DNA for the CDR3 is TGTGCCAGTAGTCTCCCGGGCTCTGGAAACACCATATATTTT. The variable domain in full, completed from reference TRBV19 and TRBJ1-3, reads DGGITQSPKYLFRKEGQNVTLSCEQNLNHDAMYWYRQDPGQGLRLIYYSQIVNDFQKGDIAEGYSVSREKKESFPLTVTSAQKNPTAFYLCASSLPGSGNTIYFGEGSWLTVV.

This clone was found once. The rearrangement links TRBV10-2 to TRBJ2-7; 9 nucleotides line up with TRBD2. The ends lost 10 bases at V and 6 bases at J; junction bases unmatched: 16. Germline V gene lookup returns CDR1 WSHSY and CDR2 SAAADI. The CDR3 contains 15 residues. The CDR3 region is CATQGRVAGEAEQYF. The CDR3 DNA follows: TGCGCCACCCAGGGGAGGGTAGCGGGAGAGGCCGAGCAGTACTTC.

The chain is built from TRBV7-8 and TRBJ2-2; possible D gene TRBD2, 5 bases. CDR1 and CDR2 (germline): SGHVS, FQNEAQ. Trimming removed 5 bases at V and 2 bases at J, with 15 bases between. This CDR3 region has 16 residues. The CDR3: CASSTPFGVNTGELFF. The CDR3 nucleotides are TGTGCCAGCAGCACCCCCTTCGGGGTAAACACCGGGGAGCTGTTTTTT.